These T cell receptor beta chains were read from a single sample in a study of Ad26.COV2.S vaccination and SARS-CoV-2 variants. The repertoire was sequenced with immunoSEQ multiplex PCR; TCRdb's copy has only in-frame clones and lacks some. The profile covers around 300,000 clones, with roughly 90% appearing a single time and 5.5% taken by the ten largest. The specimen comprised peripheral blood, sampled in a trial of Ad26.COV2.S vaccine versus placebo. All receptors derive from a person aged 18-60 years who received the Ad26.COV2.S COVID-19 vaccine or a placebo. The CDR3 runs from the conserved cysteine through the conserved F or W. Each record gives: clone size, D gene, J gene, V gene, CDR3 protein, CDR3 DNA. D genes are given only for firm matches. Rows give clone size only sometimes, using once, few, many, or a class for an expanded clone.

- | - | TRBJ1-1 | TRBV9 | CASSVGRDGGEAFF | TGTGCCAGCAGCGTAGGAAGAGATGGAGGTGAAGCTTTCTTT
- | - | TRBJ1-4 | TRBV4-3 | CASSHTAWNEKLFF | TGCGCCAGCAGCCACACAGCATGGAATGAAAAACTGTTTTTT
- | - | TRBJ2-3 | TRBV24-1 | CATGDGSTDTQYF | TGTGCCACCGGGGACGGGAGCACAGATACGCAGTATTTT
- | TRBD1 | TRBJ1-1 | TRBV10-2 | CASTENTGGTAFF | TGCGCCAGCACAGAAAACACAGGGGGAACAGCTTTCTTT
- | - | TRBJ2-3 | TRBV5-1 | CASSGSEADTQYF | TGCGCCAGCAGCGGTAGCGAAGCAGATACGCAGTATTTT
- | TRBD2 | TRBJ2-1 | TRBV28 | CATQTSMDEQFF | TGTGCCACCCAGACTAGCATGGATGAGCAGTTCTTC
- | TRBD2 | TRBJ2-3 | TRBV11-3 | CASSLFAYGGVEDTQYF | TGTGCCAGCAGCTTATTTGCGTATGGGGGGGTAGAAGATACGCAGTATTTT
- | TRBD1 | TRBJ1-1 | TRBV25-1 | CASSREGANTEAFF | TGTGCCAGCTCCAGGGAGGGGGCGAACACTGAAGCTTTCTTT
- | - | TRBJ2-2 | TRBV27 | CAIPPRSHARTGELFF | TGTGCCATCCCCCCGAGGAGCCACGCTCGGACCGGGGAGCTGTTTTTT
few | - | TRBJ1-1 | TRBV13 | CASSLVLSTEAFF | TGTGCCAGCAGCTTAGTGCTCAGCACGGAAGCTTTCTTT
- | - | TRBJ1-1 | TRBV6-6 | CASRPRGRGSAEAFF | TGTGCCAGCAGACCTCGGGGGAGGGGGTCCGCCGAAGCTTTCTTT